Listed here are 10 T cell receptor beta chains from one sample, sequenced in a study of T cell responses to AZD1222 COVID-19 vaccine. Clones were sequenced by immunoSEQ multiplex PCR, and TCRdb holds only the in-frame ones, with some missing. The data hold approximately 160,000 clones, with under 95% observed a single time. Sequencing used peripheral blood, obtained 28 days after the second AZD1222 dose. These receptors all come from an adult who received the AZD1222 COVID-19 vaccine.

This chain joins TRBV4-3 and TRBJ1-2, with D possibly matching TRBD1 (6 bases). The CDR3 loop spans 15 amino acids. Germline V lookup: CDR1 LGHNA, CDR2 YSLEER. The V end was cut by 0 bases, the J end by 3 bases, with 11 bases between. CDR3 DNA: TGCGCCAGCAGCCAAGAACTACAGGGATACTATGGCTACACCTTC. Its protein product is CASSQELQGYYGYTF.

The gene calls are TRBV27 and TRBJ1-2; D gene ambiguous. Trimming took off 5 bases at V and 5 bases at J, with 12 bases between the two ends. The CDR3 runs to 13 residues. CDR1 is MNHEY and CDR2 is SMNVEV in the germline V gene (reference sequence). The CDR3: CASSTLGGYGYTF. CDR3 DNA: TGTGCCAGCAGTACCCTGGGAGGGTATGGCTACACCTTC.

The V gene is TRBV15, the J gene TRBJ2-1; D call uncertain. The CDR3 totals 14 residues. The V end lost 0 bases, the J end lost 4 bases, and 7 bases lay between the germline ends. Germline V CDR1 and CDR2: LNHNV, YYDKDF (reference sequence). CDR3 sequence reads: CATSRDPTYNEQFF. The CDR3 DNA is TGTGCCACCAGCAGAGATCCAACGTACAATGAGCAGTTCTTC.

The chain carries TRBV18 and TRBJ1-2; D uncertain. This CDR3 is 13 amino acids long. Germline V gene sequence: CDR1 KGHSH, CDR2 LQKENI. V was cut by 8 bases and J by 3 bases, with 13 bases left in between. The CDR3 protein is CASHPDSDYGYTF. As DNA, the CDR3 is TGTGCCAGCCACCCCGACTCGGACTATGGCTACACCTTC.

The V call is TRBV28, the J call TRBJ1-6; D remains unclear. This CDR3 has 15 residues. V lost 4 bases and J 8 bases, leaving 15 bases between the germline ends. Germline V CDR1 and CDR2: MDHEN, SYDVKM. In DNA form, the CDR3 reads TGTGCCAGCAGTTCGAACCCCTATTCAGATTCACCCCTCCACTTT. Translating it yields CASSSNPYSDSPLHF.

The rearrangement links TRBV14 to TRBJ1-2; the D is unclear. This CDR3 spans 15 amino acids. Germline V lookup: CDR1 SGHDN, CDR2 FVKESK. V was shortened by 0 bases and J by 4 bases, with 12 bases between the two germline ends. The CDR3: CASSQDPRVGYGYTF. The CDR3 coding sequence is TGTGCCAGCAGCCAAGACCCGCGCGTCGGCTATGGCTACACCTTC. Full variable domain (remainder filled in from reference TRBV14 and TRBJ1-2): EAGVTQFPSHSVIEKGQTVTLRCDPISGHDNLYWYRRVMGKEIKFLLHFVKESKQDESGMPNNRFLAERTGGTYSTLKVQPAELEDSGVYFCASSQDPRVGYGYTFGSGTRLTVV.

V is TRBV5-1 and J is TRBJ1-1; 8 bases map to TRBD1. CDR3 length equals 15 residues. Germline V gene data show CDR1 as SGHRS and CDR2 as YFSETQ. The J segment lost 4 bases and the V segment lost 4 bases, leaving 9 bases of the junction unmatched. CDR3 sequence (DNA): TGCGCCAGCAGCCTCCATCCTACAGGGGGCACTGAAGCTTTCTTT. As protein: CASSLHPTGGTEAFF.

The chain uses TRBV12-5 and TRBJ2-5; D may correspond to TRBD1 or TRBD2 (5 bases each). This CDR3 region has 15 residues. V gave up 2 bases and J gave up 3 bases, with 13 bases separating them. Germline values: CDR1 LGHNT, CDR2 FRNRAP. CDR3 loop: CASGLIGTPKETQYF. DNA for the CDR3: TGTGCTAGTGGTTTGATAGGGACGCCGAAAGAGACCCAGTACTTC.

The chain links TRBV6-2 or TRBV6-3 to TRBJ1-5; the D gene is possibly TRBD1 (5 bases). This CDR3 spans 16 amino acids. V was trimmed by 3 bases and J by 5 bases, leaving 17 bases between them. The germline CDR1 and CDR2 sequences are MNHEY and SVGEGT. In nucleotides, the CDR3 is TGTGCCAGCAGTTATGGGGTCGCAGGGTACCATCAGCCCCAGCATTTT. It codes for CASSYGVAGYHQPQHF.

The chain uses TRBV10-3 and TRBJ1-1, with D perhaps TRBD1 (6 bases). The germline gives CDR1 ENHRY, CDR2 SYGVKD. The CDR3 consists of 15 residues. Trimming shortened V by 4 bases and J by 1 base, and 13 bases separated the two germline ends. The CDR3 spells CAISGEGGENTEAFF. The CDR3 bases are TGTGCCATCAGTGGGGAGGGGGGCGAGAACACTGAAGCTTTCTTT.